Listed below are T cell receptor beta chains from one sample, sequenced in a study of Graves' ophthalmopathy and Graves' hyperthyroidism. TCRdb redid the calling of the multiplex PCR reads with MiXCR, one entry per CDR3 protein. The sample lists about 48,000 distinct CDR3 sequences, around 50% occurring once. Sequenced sample: peripheral blood. Receptors originate from an adult man with Graves' ophthalmopathy. Each CDR3 is given with its conserved first and last residue. A D gene is named only where the DNA matches it firmly. A clone size is listed for some rows: how often the clone was seen (once, few, many), or a class if it is expanded.

J gene,clone size,V gene,D gene,CDR3 DNA,CDR3 protein
TRBJ1-1,.,TRBV24-1,TRBD1,TGTGCCTCCTGGACAGGGGAGAACACTGAAGCTTTCTTT,CASWTGENTEAFF
TRBJ2-2,.,TRBV2,.,TGTGCCAGCATTCTTGGACCCAGGGAGGGGGAGCTGTTTTTT,CASILGPREGELFF
TRBJ2-1,many,TRBV10-3,TRBD2,TGTGCCATCAGTGAGGGGCTAGCGGCTTTTTATGAGCAGTTCTTC,CAISEGLAAFYEQFF
TRBJ1-2,few,TRBV5-6,.,TGTGCCAGCTGGGGGGCGAACTATGGCTACACCTTC,CASWGANYGYTF
TRBJ1-2,few,TRBV7-8,.,TGTGCCAGCAGCTCCGGGACGTTCTATGGCTACACCTTC,CASSSGTFYGYTF
TRBJ1-2,many,TRBV6-4,.,TGTGCCAGCAGTGACTCTGGACGTAACTATGGCTACACCTTC,CASSDSGRNYGYTF
TRBJ2-7,many,TRBV6-1,.,TGTGCCAGCAGTCCGGACTGGTACGAGCAGTACTTC,CASSPDWYEQYF
TRBJ2-7,many,TRBV27,.,TGTGCCAGCAGCGCAAACCCCCCGCAGGGGAACGAGCAGTACTTC,CASSANPPQGNEQYF
TRBJ2-1,many,TRBV6-1,TRBD2,TGTGCCAGCACTACCGGGGAGGGGATTGAGCAGTTCTTC,CASTTGEGIEQFF
TRBJ2-7,few,TRBV20-1,TRBD1,TGCAGTGCTAGAGATCTTCGGGACAGTGGCTACGAGCAGTACTTC,CSARDLRDSGYEQYF
TRBJ1-5,few,TRBV20-1,.,TGCAGTGCTTCCACCCCTTGGGGTAGCAATCAGCCCCAGCATTTT,CSASTPWGSNQPQHF
TRBJ1-2,.,TRBV6-6,.,TGTGCCAGCAGTGAGGAGGGGGGGGGCCCCTATGGCTACACCTTC,CASSEEGGGPYGYTF
TRBJ1-2,many,TRBV12-3/TRBV12-4,TRBD1,TGTGCCAGTACCAGACAGGGTAACTATGGCTACACCTTC,CASTRQGNYGYTF
TRBJ2-3,few,TRBV30,.,TGTGCCTGGAACCCGAACACAGATACGCAGTATTTT,CAWNPNTDTQYF
TRBJ1-1,.,TRBV7-2,TRBD1,TGTGCCAGCAGACCGGGACAGGCCAACACTGAAGCTTTCTTT,CASRPGQANTEAFF
TRBJ1-2,many,TRBV5-1,TRBD1,TGCGCCAGCAGCCCCGAGGGGGCGGGTGGCTACACCTTC,CASSPEGAGGYTF
TRBJ1-1,many,TRBV5-1,TRBD1,TGCGCCAGCAGCTTAGACAGGGCTATTGAAGCTTTCTTT,CASSLDRAIEAFF
TRBJ2-5,few,TRBV19,TRBD1,TGTGCCAGTAGTAAGACAGGGGGTAGGGAGACCCAGTACTTC,CASSKTGGRETQYF
TRBJ1-5,.,TRBV7-2,TRBD1,TGTGCCAGCAGCTTCGGGACAGGGAGTCAGCCCCAGCATTTT,CASSFGTGSQPQHF
TRBJ2-2,.,TRBV9,TRBD2,TGTGCCAGCAGCCTCCCCGGGACTAGCGGGAGTGGGGAGCTGTTTTTT,CASSLPGTSGSGELFF
TRBJ1-6,many,TRBV5-8,.,TGTGCCAGCAGCTTGGTAGGGGGGGATAATTCACCCCTCCACTTT,CASSLVGGDNSPLHF
TRBJ1-6,many,TRBV30,TRBD1,TGTGCCTCCGCGGGACAGGGGAATTCACCCCTCCACTTT,CASAGQGNSPLHF
TRBJ1-5,.,TRBV28,TRBD1,TGTGCCAGCAGACCGACAGGGGGCGGTCAGCCCCAGCATTTT,CASRPTGGGQPQHF
TRBJ2-5,.,TRBV29-1,.,TGCAGCGTAATGGAGGCTGAGACCCAGTACTTC,CSVMEAETQYF
TRBJ2-1,.,TRBV7-6,TRBD2,TGTGCCAGCAGTCCTACTATAGCGGGAGGGCCGAATTACTACAATGAGCAGTTCTTC,CASSPTIAGGPNYYNEQFF
TRBJ2-2,once,TRBV24-1,TRBD2,TGTGCCACCAGTGGATCACTAGCGGGAGAGACCACCGGGGAGCTGTTTTTT,CATSGSLAGETTGELFF
TRBJ2-5,many,TRBV2,.,TGTGCCAGCAGTTCGGGCGGACAAGAGACCCAGTACTTC,CASSSGGQETQYF
TRBJ2-3,.,TRBV7-8,.,TGTGCCAGCAGCTTAAGGGCCCAAGGAGAGACGCAGTATTTT,CASSLRAQGETQYF
TRBJ2-1,.,TRBV7-9,.,TGTGCCAGCAGCAACAGCGGACGAGAGCAGTTCTTC,CASSNSGREQFF
TRBJ2-7,once,TRBV12-3/TRBV12-4,.,TGTGCCAGCAGTTTACGCCTATCGACCTCCTACGAGCAGTACTTC,CASSLRLSTSYEQYF
TRBJ2-2,.,TRBV5-4,.,TGTGCCAGCAGCTTGATCGGGGCGGGCGCGAACACCGGGGAGCTGTTTTTT,CASSLIGAGANTGELFF
TRBJ2-7,few,TRBV29-1,.,TGCAGCGTTGGTGAGGGCACCGGGTACGAGCAGTACTTC,CSVGEGTGYEQYF
TRBJ1-2,.,TRBV12-3/TRBV12-4,.,TGTGCCAGCAGTTTGCGGGGCCTCTATGGCTACACCTTC,CASSLRGLYGYTF
TRBJ2-5,.,TRBV25-1,TRBD2,TGTGCCAGCGGTCCCCGGACTAGCGGGGTACAAGAGACTCAGTACTTC,CASGPRTSGVQETQYF
TRBJ2-7,few,TRBV2,.,TGTGCCAGCAGCGCCTCGACTAGTACTAGCGAGCAGTACTTC,CASSASTSTSEQYF
TRBJ2-2,many,TRBV2,TRBD1,TGTGCCAGCTCCCGGGACAGGGGGCGAGGCGGGGAGCTGTTTTTT,CASSRDRGRGGELFF
TRBJ1-1,.,TRBV6-2/TRBV6-3,.,TGTGCCAGCAGTTCGACAATTAATGAAGCTTTCTTT,CASSSTINEAFF
TRBJ2-5,.,TRBV7-7,TRBD2,TGTGCTAGCAGCCACCCCCAAGCGGGGCCGCGGGGAGAGACCCAGTACTTC,CASSHPQAGPRGETQYF
TRBJ2-7,.,TRBV29-1,.,TGCAGCGAGTCAGGGGATTCAGGATACGAGCAGTACTTC,CSESGDSGYEQYF
TRBJ2-7,many,TRBV11-2,.,TGTGCCAGCAGCTTAGTTAGAATGTCCTACGAGCAGTACTTC,CASSLVRMSYEQYF
TRBJ2-7,.,TRBV24-1,TRBD1,TGTGCCACCAGTCCCGCGGGACAGGGGAACGAGCAGTACTTC,CATSPAGQGNEQYF